Listed below are T cell receptor beta chains from one sample, sequenced in a study of T-cell reconstitution after alpha-beta-depleted transplantation in children. MiXCR was run by TCRdb on the PCR reads, yielding one entry per CDR3 protein. Here the sample spans approximately 980,000 distinct CDR3 sequences, roughly 29% being singletons. The source material was PBMCs, mostly from graft donor cells, sampled 360 days after TCRalphabeta/CD19-depleted stem cell transplant. Receptors originate from a boy in the first two years of life who had a stem cell transplant for SCID, so the T cells may come from the graft donor. The CDR3 runs from the conserved cysteine through the conserved F or W. The D gene is left open where the match is weak. A clone size is listed for some rows: how often the clone was seen (once, few, many), or a class if it is expanded.

j_call,d_call,v_call,clone_size,cdr3_nt,cdr3_aa
TRBJ2-3,NA,TRBV27,NA,TGTGCCAGTCGCCCGCCCCTTCGCGGGGGCTTAGCGGTTACGCAGTATTTT,CASRPPLRGGLAVTQYF
TRBJ2-1,TRBD2,TRBV7-3,NA,TGTGCCAGCAGCCCGGCGGGGGGAGATGAGCAGTTCTTC,CASSPAGGDEQFF
TRBJ2-5,TRBD2,TRBV5-1,once,TGCGCCAGCAGCCCAGTTCTAGCGGGGGCGTCAGAGACCCAGTACTTC,CASSPVLAGASETQYF
TRBJ2-2,NA,TRBV7-2,many,TGTGCCAGCAGCTTAGTGCGACCGGCGAACACCGGGGAGCTGTTTTTT,CASSLVRPANTGELFF
TRBJ2-2,NA,TRBV7-8,NA,TGTGCCAGCAGCCTACGGAGCCCGAACACCGGGGAGCTGTTTTTT,CASSLRSPNTGELFF
TRBJ2-3,TRBD2,TRBV20-1,few,TGCAGTGCTAGAGGGACTAGCGGGGACACAGATACGCAGTATTTT,CSARGTSGDTDTQYF
TRBJ2-3,NA,TRBV4-3,NA,TGCGCCAGCAGCCAAGATTGGAGGAGCCGGCCAGATACGCAGTATTTT,CASSQDWRSRPDTQYF
TRBJ1-5,NA,TRBV27,NA,TGTGCCAGCAGTTTATATCAGGGAGGGGCCCTCAGACAGCCCCAGCATTTT,CASSLYQGGALRQPQHF
TRBJ2-4,NA,TRBV12-3/TRBV12-4,NA,TGTGCCAGCACTAACGATGGCCAAATCGGCATTCAGTACTTC,CASTNDGQIGIQYF
TRBJ2-1,NA,TRBV5-1,many,TGCGCCAGCAGCTTGGGGGTGAGCTCCTACAATGAGCAGTTCTTC,CASSLGVSSYNEQFF
TRBJ2-7,NA,TRBV7-2,few,TGTGCCAGCAGCCAAGCTGCGGCCTACGAGCAGTACTTC,CASSQAAAYEQYF
TRBJ2-3,NA,TRBV24-1,many,TGTGCCACCAGTGACGCCAGGACTTATACGCAGTATTTT,CATSDARTYTQYF
TRBJ2-1,TRBD1,TRBV6-1,NA,TGTGCCAGCACCAAGGGACAGACCTACAATGAGCAGTTCTTC,CASTKGQTYNEQFF
TRBJ2-2,NA,TRBV12-3/TRBV12-4,few,TGTGCCAGCAGTTGGTTCGGGGAGCTGTTTTTT,CASSWFGELFF
TRBJ1-2,NA,TRBV27,NA,TGTGCCAGCAGCAGATCCGTCGGGGACCCTGGCTATGGCTACACCTTC,CASSRSVGDPGYGYTF
TRBJ2-7,NA,TRBV7-6,few,TGTGCCAGCAGCTTAGGGCAGATCCCCTCCTACGAGCAGTACTTC,CASSLGQIPSYEQYF
TRBJ2-1,NA,TRBV4-2,NA,TGTGCCAGCAGCCAAGAAAGGGGGCGGGGCAATGAGCAGTTCTTC,CASSQERGRGNEQFF
TRBJ1-4,TRBD1,TRBV5-5,few,TGTGCCAGCAGCTTGGAGGGGGCCCGGAGTGAACTGTTTTTT,CASSLEGARSELFF
TRBJ2-4,TRBD1,TRBV18,NA,TGTGCCAGCTCCCTTTCCCGGACAGGGCACATTCAGTACTTC,CASSLSRTGHIQYF
TRBJ2-3,TRBD1,TRBV29-1,NA,TGCAGCGTTACCGGGACAGGGGTGGACACAGATACGCAGTATTTT,CSVTGTGVDTDTQYF
TRBJ2-6,NA,TRBV6-6,once,TGTGCCAGCACCTCTACTGGGGCCAACGTCCTGACTTTC,CASTSTGANVLTF
TRBJ1-2,NA,TRBV12-3/TRBV12-4,few,TGTGCCAGCAGTTTAGACGCCCAGGGAGGTGGCTACACCTTC,CASSLDAQGGGYTF
TRBJ2-5,TRBD2,TRBV11-2,NA,TGTGCCAGCAGCAAAAGGGCTAGCGGGGGAGAGACCCAGTACTTC,CASSKRASGGETQYF
TRBJ2-5,NA,TRBV12-3/TRBV12-4,few,TGTGCCAGCAGCTCCGAGGGCGTCGGAAAGACCCAGTACTTC,CASSSEGVGKTQYF
TRBJ2-7,TRBD2,TRBV28,few,TGTGCCAGCAGTTTATTCCAGCGGGGGATATACGAGCAGTACTTC,CASSLFQRGIYEQYF
TRBJ2-7,NA,TRBV3-1,many,TGTGCCAGCAGCACCGAAGCAACCCGGGTCCCGAACTACGAGCAGTACTTC,CASSTEATRVPNYEQYF
TRBJ2-7,NA,TRBV20-1,NA,TGCAGTGCCCGACGGGAATACGAGCAGTACTTC,CSARREYEQYF
TRBJ2-2,TRBD1,TRBV6-5,NA,TGTGCCAGCAGTTACCCGCCCTGGACAGGGGGTTTCGGCGGGGAGCTGTTTTTT,CASSYPPWTGGFGGELFF
TRBJ2-5,TRBD1,TRBV7-9,NA,TGTGCCAGCAGCCCACCGGGACAGGGGAGGTACCAAGAGACCCAGTACTTC,CASSPPGQGRYQETQYF
TRBJ2-4,NA,TRBV5-6,NA,TGTGCCAGCAGCTTGGCCACGGCCGAAAACATTCAGTACTTC,CASSLATAENIQYF
TRBJ2-5,NA,TRBV20-1,NA,TGCAGTTCAGGGAGGCAAGAGACCCAGTACTTC,CSSGRQETQYF
TRBJ2-3,TRBD2,TRBV10-3,few,TGTGCCGTCCGACCAACTAGCGGGGTTTGGACAGATACGCAGTATTTT,CAVRPTSGVWTDTQYF
TRBJ2-1,TRBD2,TRBV5-4,few,TGTGCCAGCAGCTTGACTAGCGGGGGGTTGGATGAGCAGTTCTTC,CASSLTSGGLDEQFF
TRBJ2-7,NA,TRBV9,NA,TGTGCCAGCAGCGTAGCGGGGGGCCCCCCCTACGAGCAGTACTTC,CASSVAGGPPYEQYF
TRBJ2-7,NA,TRBV5-1,NA,TGCGCCAGCAGCTTCGCCGAGAGCTCCTACGAGCAGTACTTC,CASSFAESSYEQYF
TRBJ2-4,TRBD1,TRBV25-1,NA,TGTGCCAGCAGTGAATACCAGGGGGCGGACATTCAGTACTTC,CASSEYQGADIQYF
TRBJ1-3,NA,TRBV20-1,few,TGCAGTGCTATGACTGGGGATCTCGGAAACACCATATATTTT,CSAMTGDLGNTIYF
TRBJ2-3,NA,TRBV5-1,NA,TGCGCCAGCAGCATCCCCCCAGGAGGTTCAGCAGATACGCAGTATTTT,CASSIPPGGSADTQYF
TRBJ2-7,TRBD2,TRBV3-1,few,TGTGCCAGCAGCCCCGGTATAGCGGGATACGAGCAGTACTTC,CASSPGIAGYEQYF
TRBJ2-4,NA,TRBV25-1,NA,TGTGCCAGCAGTGATGTGAGGGGGGTCCAAAACATTCAGTACTTC,CASSDVRGVQNIQYF
TRBJ1-1,NA,TRBV5-1,few,TGCGCCAGCAGCTCTGACAGTTCTAACACTGAAGCTTTCTTT,CASSSDSSNTEAFF